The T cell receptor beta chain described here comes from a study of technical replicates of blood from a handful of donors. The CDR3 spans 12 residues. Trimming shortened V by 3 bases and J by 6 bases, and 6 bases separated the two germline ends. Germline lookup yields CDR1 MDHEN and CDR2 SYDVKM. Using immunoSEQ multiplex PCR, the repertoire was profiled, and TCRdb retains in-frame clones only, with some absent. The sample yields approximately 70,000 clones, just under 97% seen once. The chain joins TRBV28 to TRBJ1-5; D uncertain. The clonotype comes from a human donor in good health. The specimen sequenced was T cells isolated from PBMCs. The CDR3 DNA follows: TGTGCCAGCAGTTTTTCGGGTCAGCCCCAGCATTTT. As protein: CASSFSGQPQHF.